The clone carrying this T cell receptor beta chain was found once. This entry belongs to a study of blood T cell repertoires in COVID-19. Study-wide context: PBMCs, B-cell-depleted T cells, or T cells provided the cDNA or gDNA that made up the material.

This CDR3 is built from 15 residues. Looked up from germline, CDR1 is SGDLS and CDR2 is YYNGEE. The trim removed 4 bases at V and 12 bases at J, leaving 7 bases unmatched. Original processing notes: Amplification from reference gene primers served as the basis for estimated nucleated cell counts. TCRdb's copy holds only in-frame clones and misses some; the assay was immunoSEQ multiplex PCR. Clone size and V and J calls were adopted from that table, with D and trimming inferred from the DNA. In the table there are under 400,000 clones, around 91% of which are singletons. This TCR was sampled from a man aged 18 to 29 with active or convalescent COVID-19. The V gene is TRBV9, the J gene TRBJ2-1, with 16 bases matching TRBD2. Material: peripheral blood. The CDR3: CASSRGTSGGALQFF. CDR3 bases: TGTGCCAGCAGCAGAGGGACTAGCGGGGGGGCTCTGCAGTTCTTC. Variable domain in full (rest from reference TRBV9 and TRBJ2-1): DSGVTQTPKHLITATGQRVTLRCSPRSGDLSVYWYQQSLDQGLQFLIQYYNGEERAKGNILERFSAQQFPDLHSELNLSSLELGDSALYFCASSRGTSGGALQFFGPGTRLTVL.